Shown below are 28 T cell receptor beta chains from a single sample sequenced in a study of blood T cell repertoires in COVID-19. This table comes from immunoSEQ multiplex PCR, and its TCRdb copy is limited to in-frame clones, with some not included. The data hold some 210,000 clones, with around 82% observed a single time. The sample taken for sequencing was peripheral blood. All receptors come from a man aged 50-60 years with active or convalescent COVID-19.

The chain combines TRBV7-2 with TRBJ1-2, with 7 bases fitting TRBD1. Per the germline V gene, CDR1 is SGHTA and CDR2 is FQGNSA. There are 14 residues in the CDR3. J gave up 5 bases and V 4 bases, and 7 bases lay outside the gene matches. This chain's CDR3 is CASSSQPGGYGYTF. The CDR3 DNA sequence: TGTGCCAGCAGCTCCCAGCCAGGGGGTTATGGCTACACCTTC.

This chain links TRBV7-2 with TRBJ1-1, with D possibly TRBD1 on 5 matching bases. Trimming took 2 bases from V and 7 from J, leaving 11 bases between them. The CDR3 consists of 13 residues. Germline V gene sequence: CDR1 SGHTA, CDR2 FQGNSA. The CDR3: CASSLRGGYEAFF. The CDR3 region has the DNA TGTGCCAGCAGCTTAAGGGGCGGCTATGAAGCTTTCTTT.

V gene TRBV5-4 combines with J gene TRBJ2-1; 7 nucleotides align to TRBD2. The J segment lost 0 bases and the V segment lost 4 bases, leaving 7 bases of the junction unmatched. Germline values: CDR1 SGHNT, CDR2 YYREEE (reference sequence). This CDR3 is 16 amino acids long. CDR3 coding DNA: TGTGCCAGCAGCCTAGGGCGGGGGAGCTCCTACAATGAGCAGTTCTTC. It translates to CASSLGRGSSYNEQFF.

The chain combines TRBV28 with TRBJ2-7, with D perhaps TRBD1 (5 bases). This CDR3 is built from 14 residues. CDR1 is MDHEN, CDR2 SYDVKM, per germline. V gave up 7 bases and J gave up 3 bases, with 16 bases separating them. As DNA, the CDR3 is TGTGCCAGCACCCCCTGGGGCCGAGACTACGAGCAGTACTTC. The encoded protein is CASTPWGRDYEQYF.

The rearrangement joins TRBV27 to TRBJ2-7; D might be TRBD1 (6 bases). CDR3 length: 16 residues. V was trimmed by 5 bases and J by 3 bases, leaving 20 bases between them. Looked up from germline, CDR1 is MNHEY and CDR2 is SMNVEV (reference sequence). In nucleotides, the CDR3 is TGTGCCAGCAGTCCGGAAGGACAGTTAAAAAACTACGAGCAGTACTTC. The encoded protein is CASSPEGQLKNYEQYF.

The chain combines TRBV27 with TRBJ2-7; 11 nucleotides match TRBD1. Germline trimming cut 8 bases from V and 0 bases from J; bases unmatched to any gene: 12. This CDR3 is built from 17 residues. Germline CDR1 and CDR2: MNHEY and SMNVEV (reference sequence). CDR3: CASRTSTGTGGSYEQYF. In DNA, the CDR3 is TGTGCCAGCCGCACCTCAACCGGGACAGGGGGCTCCTACGAGCAGTACTTC.

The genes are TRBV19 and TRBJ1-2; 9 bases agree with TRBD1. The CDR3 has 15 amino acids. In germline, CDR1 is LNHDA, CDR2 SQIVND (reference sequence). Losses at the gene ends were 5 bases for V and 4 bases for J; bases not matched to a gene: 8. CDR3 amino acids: CASSQGTGLPYGYTF. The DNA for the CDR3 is TGTGCCAGTAGTCAAGGGACAGGGCTCCCCTATGGCTACACCTTC.

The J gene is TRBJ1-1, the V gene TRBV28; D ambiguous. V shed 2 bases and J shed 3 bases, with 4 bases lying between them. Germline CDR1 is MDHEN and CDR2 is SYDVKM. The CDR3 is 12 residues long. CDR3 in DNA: TGTGCCAGCAGTTTACCTGACACTGAAGCTTTCTTT. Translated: CASSLPDTEAFF. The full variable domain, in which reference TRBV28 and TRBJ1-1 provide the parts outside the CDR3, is DVKVTQSSRYLVKRTGEKVFLECVQDMDHENMFWYRQDPGLGLRLIYFSYDVKMKEKGDIPEGYSVSREKKERFSLILESASTNQTSMYLCASSLPDTEAFFGQGTRLTVV.

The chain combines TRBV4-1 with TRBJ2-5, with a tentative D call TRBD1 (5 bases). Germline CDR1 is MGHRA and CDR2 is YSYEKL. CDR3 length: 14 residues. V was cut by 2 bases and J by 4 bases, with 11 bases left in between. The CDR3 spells CASSQSGLIETQYF. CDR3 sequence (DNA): TGCGCCAGCAGCCAATCAGGGTTGATAGAGACCCAGTACTTC.

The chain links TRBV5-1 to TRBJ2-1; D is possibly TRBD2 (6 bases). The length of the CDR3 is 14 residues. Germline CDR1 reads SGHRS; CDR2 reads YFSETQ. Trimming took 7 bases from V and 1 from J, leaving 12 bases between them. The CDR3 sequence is CASGRGGSYNEQFF. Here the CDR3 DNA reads TGCGCCAGCGGACGGGGAGGATCCTACAATGAGCAGTTCTTC. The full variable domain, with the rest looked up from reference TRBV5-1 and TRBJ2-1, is KAGVTQTPRYLIKTRGQQVTLSCSPISGHRSVSWYQQTPGQGLQFLFEYFSETQRNKGNFPGRFSGRQFSNSRSEMNVSTLELGDSALYLCASGRGGSYNEQFFGPGTRLTVL.

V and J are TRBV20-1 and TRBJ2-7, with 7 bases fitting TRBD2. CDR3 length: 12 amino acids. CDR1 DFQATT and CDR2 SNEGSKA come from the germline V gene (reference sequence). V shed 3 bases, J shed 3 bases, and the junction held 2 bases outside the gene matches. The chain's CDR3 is CSASQRDYEQYF. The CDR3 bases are TGCAGTGCTAGTCAGCGGGACTACGAGCAGTACTTC.

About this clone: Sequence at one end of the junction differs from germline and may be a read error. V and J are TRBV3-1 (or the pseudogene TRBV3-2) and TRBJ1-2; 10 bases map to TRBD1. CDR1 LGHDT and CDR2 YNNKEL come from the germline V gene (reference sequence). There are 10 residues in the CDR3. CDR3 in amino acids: CASSWPGQGF. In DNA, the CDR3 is TGTGCCAGCAGCTGGCCGGGACAGGGGTTC.

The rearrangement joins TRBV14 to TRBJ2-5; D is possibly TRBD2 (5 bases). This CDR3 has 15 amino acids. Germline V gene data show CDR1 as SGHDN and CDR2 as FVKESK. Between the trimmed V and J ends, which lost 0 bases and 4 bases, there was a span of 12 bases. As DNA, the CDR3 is TGTGCCAGCAGCCAAGATGACCTTGAGGGAGAGACCCAGTACTTC. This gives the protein CASSQDDLEGETQYF.

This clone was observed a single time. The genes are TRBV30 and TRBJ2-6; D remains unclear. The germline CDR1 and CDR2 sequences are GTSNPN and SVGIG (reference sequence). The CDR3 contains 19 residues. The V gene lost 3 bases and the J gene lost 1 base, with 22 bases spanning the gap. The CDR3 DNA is TGTGCCTGGAGAGGTGGAAGTACCCCCAGCGTGTCTGGGGCCAACGTCCTGACTTTC. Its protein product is CAWRGGSTPSVSGANVLTF.

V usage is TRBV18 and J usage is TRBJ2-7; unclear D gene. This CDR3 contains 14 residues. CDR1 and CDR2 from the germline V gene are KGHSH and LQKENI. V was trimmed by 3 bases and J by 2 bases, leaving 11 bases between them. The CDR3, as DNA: TGTGCCAGCTCACCTTCTGGGCCCACCTACGAGCAGTACTTC. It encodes CASSPSGPTYEQYF. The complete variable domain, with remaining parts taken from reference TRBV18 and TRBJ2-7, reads NAGVMQNPRHLVRRRGQEARLRCSPMKGHSHVYWYRQLPEEGLKFMVYLQKENIIDESGMPKERFSAEFPKEGPSILRIQQVVRGDSAAYFCASSPSGPTYEQYFGPGTRLTVT.

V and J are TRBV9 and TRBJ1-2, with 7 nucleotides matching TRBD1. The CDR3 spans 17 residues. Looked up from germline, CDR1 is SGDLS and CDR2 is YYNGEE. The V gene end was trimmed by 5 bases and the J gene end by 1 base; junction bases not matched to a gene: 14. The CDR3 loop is CASRDPGTADINYGYTF. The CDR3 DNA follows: TGTGCCAGCAGGGACCCTGGGACAGCAGATATTAACTATGGCTACACCTTC.

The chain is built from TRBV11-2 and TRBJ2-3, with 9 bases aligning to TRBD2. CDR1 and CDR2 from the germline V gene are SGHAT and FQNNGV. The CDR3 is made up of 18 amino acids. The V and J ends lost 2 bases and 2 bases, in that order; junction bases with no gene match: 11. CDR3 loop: CASSLRAGGAPSTDTQYF. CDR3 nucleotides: TGTGCCAGCAGCTTAAGAGCGGGGGGCGCCCCATCCACAGATACGCAGTATTTT.

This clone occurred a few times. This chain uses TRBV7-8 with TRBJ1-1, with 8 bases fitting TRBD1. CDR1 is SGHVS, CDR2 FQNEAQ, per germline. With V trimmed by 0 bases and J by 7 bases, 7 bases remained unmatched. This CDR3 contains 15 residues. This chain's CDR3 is CASSLARQGSVEAFF. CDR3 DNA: TGTGCCAGCAGCTTAGCCAGACAGGGGTCCGTTGAAGCTTTCTTT. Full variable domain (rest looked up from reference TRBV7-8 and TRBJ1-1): GAGVSQSPRYKVAKRGQDVALRCDPISGHVSLFWYQQALGQGPEFLTYFQNEAQLDKSGLPSDRFFAERPEGSVSTLKIQRTQQEDSAVYLCASSLARQGSVEAFFGQGTRLTVV.

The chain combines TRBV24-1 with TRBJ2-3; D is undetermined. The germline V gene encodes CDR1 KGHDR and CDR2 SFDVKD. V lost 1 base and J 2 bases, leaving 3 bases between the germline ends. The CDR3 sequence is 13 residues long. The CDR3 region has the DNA TGTGCCACCAGTGATTTAGCCACAGATACGCAGTATTTT. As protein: CATSDLATDTQYF.

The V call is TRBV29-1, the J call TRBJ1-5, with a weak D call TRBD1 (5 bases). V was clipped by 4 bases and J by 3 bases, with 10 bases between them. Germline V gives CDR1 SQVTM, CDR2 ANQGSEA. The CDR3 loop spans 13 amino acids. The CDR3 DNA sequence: TGCAGCGTTGGGGTAGGGGCCAATCAGCCCCAGCATTTT. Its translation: CSVGVGANQPQHF.

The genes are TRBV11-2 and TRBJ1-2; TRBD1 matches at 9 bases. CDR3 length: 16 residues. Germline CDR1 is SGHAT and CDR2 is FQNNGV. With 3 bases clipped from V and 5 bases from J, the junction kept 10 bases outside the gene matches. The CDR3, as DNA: TGTGCCAGCAGCTTGGGTCCGGAACAGGGGGCTTATGGCTACACCTTC. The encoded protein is CASSLGPEQGAYGYTF.

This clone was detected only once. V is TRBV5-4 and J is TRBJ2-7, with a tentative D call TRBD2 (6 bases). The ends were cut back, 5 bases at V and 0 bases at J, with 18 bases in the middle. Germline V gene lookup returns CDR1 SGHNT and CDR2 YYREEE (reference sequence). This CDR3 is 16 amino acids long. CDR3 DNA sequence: TGTGCCAGCAGGGCCGGGGGAGCGGCCAGCTCCTACGAGCAGTACTTC. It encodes CASRAGGAASSYEQYF.

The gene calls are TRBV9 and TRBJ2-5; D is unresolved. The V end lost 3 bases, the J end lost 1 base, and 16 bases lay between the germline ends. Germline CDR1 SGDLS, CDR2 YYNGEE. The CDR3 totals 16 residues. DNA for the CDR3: TGTGCCAGCAGCGCCTACAGAATCGACACCCAAGAGACCCAGTACTTC. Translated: CASSAYRIDTQETQYF.

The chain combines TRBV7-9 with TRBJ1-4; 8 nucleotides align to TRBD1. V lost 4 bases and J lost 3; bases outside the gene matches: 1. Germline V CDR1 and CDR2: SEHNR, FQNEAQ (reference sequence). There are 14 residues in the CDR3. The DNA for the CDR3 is TGTGCCAGCAGCTCGGGACAGGCTAATGAAAAACTGTTTTTT. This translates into CASSSGQANEKLFF.

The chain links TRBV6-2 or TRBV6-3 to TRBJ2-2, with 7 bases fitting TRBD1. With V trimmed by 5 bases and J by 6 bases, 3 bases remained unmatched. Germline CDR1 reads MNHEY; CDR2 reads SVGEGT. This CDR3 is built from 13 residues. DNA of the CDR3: TGTGCCAGCAGTACCGGACAGGCCGGGGAGCTGTTTTTT. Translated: CASSTGQAGELFF.

The CDR3 coding sequence is TGTGCCAGCAGCTTAGCGGCCAGGGGTCTCACTAATGAAAAACTGTTTTTT. Its protein is CASSLAARGLTNEKLFF. The V gene is TRBV7-9, the J gene TRBJ1-4, with D maybe TRBD1 (6 bases). Germline CDR1 SEHNR, CDR2 FQNEAQ (reference sequence). V was trimmed by 0 bases and J by 2 bases, leaving 13 bases between them. The CDR3 runs 17 residues. Full variable domain (remainder filled in from reference TRBV7-9 and TRBJ1-4): DTGVSQNPRHKITKRGQNVTFRCDPISEHNRLYWYRQTLGQGPEFLTYFQNEAQLEKSRLLSDRFSAERPKGSFSTLEIQRTEQGDSAMYLCASSLAARGLTNEKLFFGSGTQLSVL.

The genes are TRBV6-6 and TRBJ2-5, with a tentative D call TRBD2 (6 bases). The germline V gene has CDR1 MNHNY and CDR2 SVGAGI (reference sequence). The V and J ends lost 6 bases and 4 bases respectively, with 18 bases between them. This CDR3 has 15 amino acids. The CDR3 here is CASRSGTLGGETQYF. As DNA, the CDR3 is TGTGCCAGCAGGTCCGGGACCCTCGGGGGAGAGACCCAGTACTTC.

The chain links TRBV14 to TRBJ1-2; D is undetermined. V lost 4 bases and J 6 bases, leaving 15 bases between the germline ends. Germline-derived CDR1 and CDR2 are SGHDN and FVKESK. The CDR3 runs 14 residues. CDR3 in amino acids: CASSPFAVTDGYTF. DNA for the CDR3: TGTGCCAGCAGCCCTTTTGCGGTGACGGATGGCTACACCTTC.